Below, 18 T cell receptor beta chains from the same sample are listed, as sequenced in a study of cytomegalovirus exposure and HLA in healthy donors. TCRdb's table, derived via immunoSEQ multiplex PCR, lists solely in-frame clones and lacks some. The repertoire holds more than 100,000 clones, with almost 90% as singletons. Sequencing was carried out using PBMCs. The receptors stem from a man aged 30 to 45 in good health and CMV-seronegative.

J is TRBJ2-7 and V is TRBV6-1, with 11 bases identical to TRBD1. CDR1 MNHNS and CDR2 SASEGT come from the germline V gene. The V and J ends lost 3 bases and 2 bases, in that order; junction bases with no gene match: 0. The CDR3 length is 14 residues. CDR3 coding DNA: TGTGCCAGCAGTGAGGGACAGGGGGCCTACGAGCAGTACTTC. It specifies CASSEGQGAYEQYF.

V and J are TRBV30 and TRBJ1-1, with TRBD1 matching 10 bases. The V and J ends lost 1 base and 0 bases, in that order; junction bases with no gene match: 11. The CDR3 has 18 residues. Germline CDR1 is GTSNPN and CDR2 is SVGIG (reference sequence). CDR3 in amino acids: CAWSGGDGTGAMNTEAFF. CDR3 nucleotides: TGTGCCTGGAGTGGAGGAGACGGGACAGGGGCCATGAACACTGAAGCTTTCTTT.

This chain joins TRBV7-2 and TRBJ2-1; unclear D gene. V was trimmed by 5 bases and J by 8 bases, leaving 10 bases between them. Germline CDR1 and CDR2: SGHTA and FQGNSA. CDR3 length equals 12 residues. The CDR3 loop reads CASSPSPHEQFF. In DNA form, the CDR3 reads TGTGCCAGCAGCCCTAGTCCCCATGAGCAGTTCTTC.

The rearrangement links TRBV6-5 to TRBJ1-2; tentative D call: TRBD1 (5 bases). The CDR3 runs 13 residues. CDR1 is MNHEY and CDR2 is SVGAGI in the germline V gene. V was clipped by 4 bases and J by 7 bases, with 13 bases between them. The CDR3 reads CASSSAPGLGYTF. DNA of the CDR3: TGTGCCAGCAGTTCGGCCCCGGGACTTGGCTACACCTTC.

This chain links TRBV5-1 with TRBJ2-7; D possibly corresponds to TRBD1 (6 bases). The length of the CDR3 is 14 residues. Trimming took off 4 bases at V and 3 bases at J, with 14 bases between the two ends. Per germline, CDR1 SGHRS and CDR2 YFSETQ. The CDR3 coding sequence is TGCGCCAGCAGCCCGACGACAGGTCGCTACGAGCAGTACTTC. This codes for CASSPTTGRYEQYF.

CDR3 DNA: TGCGCCAGCAGTGAGGTGGGCGTCTACGAGCAGTACTTC. This gives the protein CASSEVGVYEQYF. J is TRBJ2-7 and V is TRBV10-1; no reliable D call. V lost 2 bases to trimming and J lost 3 bases, with 8 bases between them. Germline values: CDR1 WNHNN, CDR2 SYGVQD (reference sequence). The CDR3 is 13 amino acids.

The V gene is TRBV28, the J gene TRBJ1-2, with D perhaps matching TRBD1 (6 bases). This CDR3 has 18 residues. V was cut by 4 bases and J by 4 bases, with 25 bases left in between. CDR1 MDHEN and CDR2 SYDVKM come from the germline V gene. The CDR3 sequence: CASSSLGERGALGYGYTF. CDR3 nucleotides: TGTGCCAGCAGTTCCCTAGGGGAACGGGGGGCTCTGGGCTATGGCTACACCTTC.

This chain links TRBV18 with TRBJ1-1, with no clear D. The CDR3 is 14 amino acids. The germline gives CDR1 KGHSH, CDR2 LQKENI. V was shortened by 3 bases and J by 1 base, with 9 bases between the two germline ends. The CDR3 DNA sequence: TGTGCCAGCTCACCTTATGCGGCGAACACTGAAGCTTTCTTT. Translating it yields CASSPYAANTEAFF.

The rearrangement joins TRBV6-6 to TRBJ1-4; D is unclear. Between the trimmed V and J ends, which lost 0 bases and 0 bases, there was a span of 8 bases. The CDR3 length is 16 residues. Germline assignment: CDR1 MNHNY and CDR2 SVGAGI (reference sequence). The CDR3 here is CASSYSPFATNEKLFF. CDR3 DNA sequence: TGTGCCAGCAGTTACTCCCCCTTTGCAACTAATGAAAAACTGTTTTTT.

V and J are TRBV19 and TRBJ1-2; tentative D call: TRBD1 (6 bases). The V gene lost 6 bases and the J gene lost 6 bases, with 14 bases spanning the gap. The CDR3 covers 13 residues. Germline V gene lookup returns CDR1 LNHDA and CDR2 SQIVND (reference sequence). As DNA, the CDR3 is TGTGCCAGTAGGATTACAGGGCTAAATGGCTACACCTTC. This gives the protein CASRITGLNGYTF.

This clone was detected a few times. The rearrangement uses TRBV25-1 and TRBJ1-2; 8 bases align to TRBD1. V gave up 4 bases and J gave up 5 bases; unmatched junction bases: 15. The germline V gene has CDR1 MGHDK and CDR2 SYGVNS. This CDR3 has 17 residues. As DNA, the CDR3 is TGTGCCAGCAGTGGTCAGGGGGCAAGGGTCGGCGCTTATGGCTACACCTTC. The encoded protein is CASSGQGARVGAYGYTF.

The gene calls are TRBV30 and TRBJ2-3; possible D gene TRBD2, 5 bases. With 5 bases removed from V and 6 bases from J, the gap between germline ends came to 6 bases. The CDR3 is made up of 10 amino acids. Germline V CDR1 and CDR2: GTSNPN, SVGIG (reference sequence). In nucleotides, the CDR3 is TGTGCCTGGGGGGAGGATACGCAGTATTTT. Translation: CAWGEDTQYF.

The V gene is TRBV7-2, the J gene TRBJ2-7; 9 bases align to TRBD1. V trimming: 6 bases; J trimming: 6 bases; junction bases outside the gene matches: 12. Germline V gives CDR1 SGHTA, CDR2 FQGNSA. CDR3 length: 15 residues. CDR3 sequence: CASRKGQGFALEQYF. The CDR3 bases are TGTGCCAGCAGAAAGGGACAGGGCTTTGCCCTCGAGCAGTACTTC.

CDR3: CAIRREGLYNEQFF. CDR3 coding DNA: TGTGCCATCAGACGGGAGGGCCTCTACAATGAGCAGTTCTTC. The V call is TRBV10-3, the J call TRBJ2-1, with TRBD2 matching 8 bases. The V segment lost 6 bases and the J segment 3 bases; nucleotides outside the gene matches: 4. CDR1 is ENHRY and CDR2 is SYGVKD in the germline V gene. The CDR3 is 14 amino acids.

V usage is TRBV14 and J usage is TRBJ2-5; 10 bases align to TRBD1. V trimming: 3 bases; J trimming: 5 bases; junction bases outside the gene matches: 6. The CDR3 runs 15 residues. From germline, CDR1 is SGHDN and CDR2 FVKESK. The CDR3 reads CASSQWTGGPETQYF. The CDR3 nucleotides read TGTGCCAGCAGCCAGTGGACAGGGGGTCCGGAGACCCAGTACTTC.

The chain combines TRBV6-5 with TRBJ2-7, with 9 positions matching TRBD1. The V gene's germline CDR1 is MNHEY and CDR2 SVGAGI. The CDR3 is 14 amino acids. V lost 6 bases and J lost 5; bases outside the gene matches: 8. The chain's CDR3 is CASRTAGQGNEQYF. Here the CDR3 DNA reads TGTGCCAGCAGGACGGCGGGACAGGGCAACGAGCAGTACTTC.

This rearrangement joins TRBV2 to TRBJ2-1; D gene uncertain. Germline CDR1 and CDR2: SNHLY and FYNNEI. This CDR3 is 14 amino acids long. Trimming removed 7 bases from V and 0 bases from J, with 10 bases in between. CDR3 DNA: TGTGCCAGCATGGTAGCCCCCTCCTACAATGAGCAGTTCTTC. Translation gives CASMVAPSYNEQFF. The full variable domain, completed using reference TRBV2 and TRBJ2-1, is EPEVTQTPSHQVTQMGQEVILRCVPISNHLYFYWYRQILGQKVEFLVSFYNNEISEKSEIFDDQFSVERPDGSNFTLKIRSTKLEDSAMYFCASMVAPSYNEQFFGPGTRLTVL.

The chain has TRBV28 and TRBJ2-7; D possibly corresponds to TRBD1 (6 bases). The CDR3 is 13 residues long. In germline, CDR1 is MDHEN, CDR2 SYDVKM. CDR3 DNA: TGTGCGACAACAGGAACAGGGAACCACGAGCAGTACTTC. As protein: CATTGTGNHEQYF.